This TCR beta chain was retrieved from a study of T cells in localized non-small cell lung cancer. In germline, CDR1 is MNHGY, CDR2 SAAAGT. This CDR3 is 14 amino acids long. Trimming shortened V by 8 bases and J by 0 bases, and 11 bases separated the two germline ends. In its sample, this clone was seen a few times. TCRdb's table, derived via immunoSEQ multiplex PCR, lists solely in-frame clones and lacks some. The sample contains 6,300 or so clones, roughly 15% of which appear only once. The rearrangement joins TRBV6-8 to TRBJ1-3; D unresolved. This TCR was recovered from a male donor at least 60 years old with stage II squamous cell lung carcinoma. The source material was normal lung tissue next to the tumor, sampled before any cancer treatment. CDR3 nucleotide sequence: TGTGCCAGCGGGTCTGGCGGCTCTGGAAACACCATATATTTT. It codes for CASGSGGSGNTIYF.